This TCR beta chain was sequenced during a study of T cells in Graves' hyperthyroidism and ophthalmopathy (dated by TCRdb to about 2019). A note on the overall study: Peripheral blood was sampled at the time of initial diagnosis, prior to any treatment. Whether ophthalmopathy could be predicted prospectively was tested in an independent validation cohort made up of about 18 hyperthyroidism patients plus 17 patients who later progressed to ophthalmopathy. TCR Vbeta CDR3 sequencing of 130 to 150 peripheral blood samples (approximately 44 ophthalmopathy, about 80 hyperthyroidism and approximately 17 progressor patients) is reported in the paper. A discovery cohort of roughly 96 patients, roughly 43 with Graves' ophthalmopathy and 55 to 60 with stable Graves' hyperthyroidism, was used to find distinguishing TCR V-J signatures. The approximately 100 discovery patients were divided at random into training and test sets in a 7:3 ratio. In about 6 Graves' hyperthyroidism patients, the study also compared T-cell repertoires from thyroid tissue with T-cell repertoires from blood. Once sampling was done, hyperthyroidism patients were given methimazole at a starting dose of 30 mg daily, whereas ophthalmopathy patients were given high-dose intravenous methylprednisolone.

Of note for this clonotype: The specificity of this receptor is unknown. No base qualities exist here, and no much larger clone lies one base off it.

General conclusions and limits of the study: Sample size was not statistically predetermined, and investigators were not blinded to group allocation. Ophthalmopathy was separated from stable hyperthyroidism by a 13 V-J signature model, with 85% to 90% sensitivity and around 81% specificity obtained in cross-validation and 80%/75% obtained in testing. Most expanded thyroid clonotypes (frequency above 0.001) were also found in blood, which suggests that blood repertoires may mirror thyroid immune responses. In validation, the model predicted progression to ophthalmopathy a median of around 6.5 months before onset, with over 60% sensitivity and 72.22% specificity.

Graves' hyperthyroidism was defined as stable when no progression to ophthalmopathy occurred over 18 months of follow-up. Hyperthyroidism patients were newly diagnosed, with disease duration under 2 months, and aged 18 to 65 years. Any patient with an uncontrolled infection, another autoimmune disease, pregnancy or lactation was excluded. Diagnoses were based on clinical symptoms, serum thyroxine and TRAb, thyroid ultrasound and orbital computed tomography. PBMCs were isolated from 7.5 to 10 ml of fresh peripheral blood by Ficoll-Paque density gradient centrifugation. Total RNA was extracted using Trizol reagent, and RNA quality was assessed on an Agilent 2100 Bioanalyzer. Amplification of TCR beta CDR3 regions was carried out from RNA transcripts. The TCR CDR3 was subjected to a first round of RT-PCR using the HTBI primer set and the Qiagen OneStep RT-PCR kit. Libraries were constructed in a second round of multiplex PCR, after which size selection and purification were performed. Sequencing of the libraries was done on an Illumina HiSeq2000 using paired-end 100 bp reads. Under the source paper's analysis protocol: Raw data were processed with SOAPnuke, discarding reads with adapters, uncalled bases, mean Phred below 15, or no exact constant-primer or identifier match. High-quality paired reads were merged with COPE v1.2.5, and unique nucleotide sequences were defined as clonotypes. MiTCR v1.1 was used to align clonotypes to the IMGT TRBV, TRBD and TRBJ reference segments. The analysis included only V-J combinations with a frequency above 0.0001, which together covered 99.2% of the repertoires. A TCS score was defined as the ratio of F50 (clonal expansion) to E x V (chaos), with BLOSUM62-based TCRdist applied between CDR3 peptides within each V-J. Welch's t-statistics and random forest reduced roughly 500 V-J features to 10 to 15, which were used in a naive Bayes classifier (R e1071). TCRdb took the public reads, trimmed them with fastp at Q25, ran MiXCR for clone calling and kept in-frame beta chains. Rows with one shared CDR3 protein collapse into an entry with the most common genes and DNA. The V and J calls were determined by TCRdb, not by the authors. This sample is represented by approximately 330,000 distinct CDR3 sequences; roughly a fifth of them were singletons. Clones ranked in the top ten supply about 50% of the sample.

What was sequenced was blood. The TCR comes from a woman aged 45 to 65 with Graves' hyperthyroidism.

The CDR3 reads CASSPRTGYYSGNTIYF. The sequenced DNA: TGTGCCAGCAGCCCTCGGACAGGATATTATTCTGGAAACACCATATATTTT. Rearrangement joined TRBV5-5 to TRBJ1-3; TRBD1 aligns with 7 central bases. Relative to germline, V is missing 4 bases and J is missing 1 base, with 11 bases of the junction outside any gene match. The CDR3 goes from the cysteine to the phenylalanine over 17 residues. Only the CDR3 portion is preserved as DNA: 51 bases, with reading frame beginning at the first base. Sequences SGHKS (CDR1) and YYEKEE (CDR2) are obtained from the germline V gene (reference sequence).